This passage covers 32 T cell receptor beta chains from one sample sequenced in a study of blood T cell repertoires in COVID-19. Data came from immunoSEQ multiplex PCR; TCRdb stores just in-frame clones and leaves some out. Among approximately 270,000 clones listed, 70% to 90% were seen once. Sequenced material: PBMCs or T cells enriched from blood (not recorded which). These receptor sequences come from a woman between 45 and 60 years old who had recovered from COVID-19.

J is TRBJ1-1 and V is TRBV9, with D possibly being TRBD1 (6 bases). The CDR3 is 14 amino acids. Germline CDR1 SGDLS, CDR2 YYNGEE. Trimming stripped 4 bases from V and 8 bases from J, with 18 bases between. The CDR3 spells CASSRLQGPLEAFF. The CDR3 DNA reads as TGTGCCAGCAGCCGACTCCAGGGGCCCCTGGAAGCTTTCTTT.

This sequence joins TRBV7-9 and TRBJ1-6, with 8 bases identical to TRBD1. The CDR3 is 19 amino acids. The J segment lost 0 bases and the V segment lost 5 bases, leaving 12 bases of the junction unmatched. Germline CDR1 and CDR2: SEHNR and FQNEAQ (reference sequence). The DNA for the CDR3 is TGTGCCAGCAGCGCATGGACAGGGTTAAGCAGCTCCTATAATTCACCCCTCCACTTT. It codes for CASSAWTGLSSSYNSPLHF.

This clone was recorded only once. The chain uses TRBV7-9 and TRBJ2-1; 7 bases fit TRBD2. After removal of 1 base from V and 7 bases from J, the junction contained 13 bases not matched to a gene. Germline V CDR1 and CDR2: SEHNR, FQNEAQ (reference sequence). The CDR3 sequence is 17 residues long. CDR3 nucleotide sequence: TGTGCCAGCAGCTTAGGGGCTTCGGCTAGCGGATTAAATGAGCAGTTCTTC. Translation: CASSLGASASGLNEQFF.

The CDR3 loop reads CASSIGAGATDTQYF. The DNA of the CDR3 is TGTGCCAGTAGTATAGGCGCAGGGGCCACAGATACGCAGTATTTT. The chain is built from TRBV19 and TRBJ2-3, with D perhaps matching TRBD1 (6 bases). The V end lost 1 base, the J end lost 2 bases, and 10 bases lay between the germline ends. Germline CDR1 is LNHDA and CDR2 is SQIVND (reference sequence). CDR3 length equals 15 residues.

The chain employs TRBV7-8 and TRBJ2-7, with 9 positions matching TRBD1. The CDR3 covers 16 residues. V lost 4 bases, J lost 2 bases, and 9 bases stayed unmatched. CDR1 and CDR2 (germline): SGHVS, FQNEAQ. CDR3 residues: CASSSPGQGPTYEQYF. The CDR3 DNA reads TGTGCCAGCAGCTCCCCGGGACAGGGCCCTACCTACGAGCAGTACTTC. Filled out from reference TRBV7-8 and TRBJ2-7, the complete variable domain reads GAGVSQSPRYKVAKRGQDVALRCDPISGHVSLFWYQQALGQGPEFLTYFQNEAQLDKSGLPSDRFFAERPEGSVSTLKIQRTQQEDSAVYLCASSSPGQGPTYEQYFGPGTRLTVT.

This chain connects TRBV7-2 to TRBJ2-4; the D gene is possibly TRBD2 (6 bases). The CDR3 contains 19 residues. Trimming left V 5 bases short and J 1 base short, with 24 bases between. Germline CDR1 reads SGHTA; CDR2 reads FQGNSA. CDR3 coding DNA: TGTGCCAGCAGCCCACAGGTGGGAGGAGTCGGATTGGCCAAAAACATTCAGTACTTC. This codes for CASSPQVGGVGLAKNIQYF.

The gene calls are TRBV28 and TRBJ1-4, with D unresolved. V dropped 5 bases and J dropped 0 bases, with 13 bases sitting between them. The germline gives CDR1 MDHEN, CDR2 SYDVKM. This CDR3 region has 16 residues. CDR3 in amino acids: CASSTSGEATNEKLFF. The CDR3 DNA is TGTGCCAGCAGTACCTCCGGGGAGGCAACTAATGAAAAACTGTTTTTT.

The rearrangement uses TRBV2 and TRBJ2-2; the D gene is possibly TRBD2 (5 bases). Germline lookup yields CDR1 SNHLY and CDR2 FYNNEI. Trimming pared 4 bases from V and 4 bases from J, leaving 13 bases between. The CDR3 is 15 residues long. The CDR3 region is CASSVSSDRTGELFF. The CDR3 nucleotides are TGTGCCAGCAGTGTTAGTAGCGATCGCACCGGGGAGCTGTTTTTT.

The chain recombines TRBV3-1 (or the pseudogene TRBV3-2) with TRBJ2-1, with TRBD2 identical over 10 bases. Unmatched junction bases numbered 13, after V lost 5 bases and J lost 9 bases. The germline V gene encodes CDR1 LGHDT and CDR2 YNNKEL (reference sequence). The CDR3 has 16 amino acids. CDR3 protein: CASSSTSGTSRGEQFF. The CDR3 DNA follows: TGTGCCAGCAGCTCCACTAGCGGGACGTCCCGAGGTGAGCAGTTCTTC.

This clone was seen once. The CDR3, as DNA: TGTGCCACCAGCGTGACAGGGGATCAGCCCCAGCATTTT. As protein: CATSVTGDQPQHF. The chain combines TRBV15 with TRBJ1-5, with 8 bases fitting TRBD1. Unmatched junction bases numbered 2, after V lost 5 bases and J lost 5 bases. This CDR3 has 13 amino acids. Per germline, CDR1 LNHNV and CDR2 YYDKDF (reference sequence).

The rearrangement links TRBV12-1 to TRBJ1-3. TRBV12-1 is described as a pseudogene. This CDR3 is built from 16 residues. The CDR3 nucleotides read TGTGCCAGCAGCTTTGACGAGTCTGAGCCTGGAAACACCATATATTTT. This gives the protein CASSFDESEPGNTIYF.

DNA for the CDR3: TGCAGCGTTGCCCCTAGCGGGACTACCCAAGAGACCCAGTACTTC. It is translated as CSVAPSGTTQETQYF. V gene TRBV29-1 combines with J gene TRBJ2-5; 9 positions agree with TRBD2. The germline V gene has CDR1 SQVTM and CDR2 ANQGSEA. The length of the CDR3 is 15 residues. Germline trimming cut 4 bases from V and 1 base from J; bases unmatched to any gene: 7. The complete variable domain, with remaining parts taken from reference TRBV29-1 and TRBJ2-5, reads SAVISQKPSRDICQRGTSLTIQCQVDSQVTMMFWYRQQPGQSLTLIATANQGSEATYESGFVIDKFPISRPNLTFSTLTVSNMSPEDSSIYLCSVAPSGTTQETQYFGPGTRLLVL.

A few counts support this clone. The chain employs TRBV3-1 (or the pseudogene TRBV3-2) and TRBJ2-7; 8 nucleotides agree with TRBD2. Germline V CDR1 and CDR2: LGHDT, YNNKEL (reference sequence). V shed 1 base, J shed 5 bases, and the junction held 13 bases outside the gene matches. The CDR3 runs 17 residues. Here the CDR3 DNA reads TGTGCCAGCAGCCAAGGGAAGCAGCGGGAGTCAATAAACGAGCAGTACTTC. Amino acid sequence: CASSQGKQRESINEQYF.

The chain recombines TRBV30 with TRBJ2-7; D gene unclear. The CDR3 is 13 residues long. V was trimmed by 0 bases and J by 3 bases, leaving 9 bases between them. Germline CDR1 is GTSNPN and CDR2 is SVGIG (reference sequence). CDR3 region: CAWSVNRYYEQYF. CDR3 in DNA: TGTGCCTGGAGTGTAAACAGATACTACGAGCAGTACTTC.

The chain is built from TRBV27 and TRBJ1-1; 9 bases agree with TRBD1. Germline CDR1 reads MNHEY; CDR2 reads SMNVEV (reference sequence). With 4 bases clipped from V and 5 bases from J, the junction kept 17 bases outside the gene matches. The length of the CDR3 is 18 residues. CDR3 coding DNA: TGTGCCAGCAGTTCGACCTGGGACAGGGTTGGGGTTTTGACTGAAGCTTTCTTT. The encoded protein is CASSSTWDRVGVLTEAFF.

This clone has just one count. The chain has TRBV6-5 and TRBJ1-1; 7 bases align to TRBD1. V lost 6 bases and J lost 3; bases outside the gene matches: 7. This CDR3 region has 14 residues. CDR1 and CDR2 from the germline V gene are MNHEY and SVGAGI. In nucleotides, the CDR3 is TGTGCCAGCAGCCATGACAGGGCTTACACTGAAGCTTTCTTT. The encoded protein is CASSHDRAYTEAFF.

The CDR3, as DNA: TGTGCCAGCAGACCCCGTGCCGGGGGCTCCTACGAGCAGTACTTC. It translates to CASRPRAGGSYEQYF. V is TRBV27 and J is TRBJ2-7; D is perhaps TRBD2 (6 bases). The CDR3 consists of 15 residues. From germline, CDR1 is MNHEY and CDR2 SMNVEV (reference sequence). The germline V and J ends were trimmed by 6 bases and 0 bases, with 15 bases remaining between them.

CDR3 in DNA: TGTGCCAGCAGTCCTCCCGGCGGGGTTTACGAGCAGTACTTC. It encodes CASSPPGGVYEQYF. The V gene is TRBV28, the J gene TRBJ2-7, with D possibly TRBD2 on 6 matching bases. V lost 5 bases and J 4 bases, leaving 15 bases between the germline ends. Germline-derived CDR1 and CDR2 are MDHEN and SYDVKM. The CDR3 has 14 residues.

The CDR3 protein is CASSQRTGLSYNSPLHF. Here the CDR3 DNA reads TGTGCCAGCAGCCAAAGAACAGGGCTCTCCTATAATTCACCCCTCCACTTT. The V gene is TRBV4-2, the J gene TRBJ1-6; D may be TRBD1 (6 bases). In germline, CDR1 is LGHNA, CDR2 YNFKEQ. V was cut by 2 bases and J by 0 bases, with 11 bases left in between. The CDR3 extends over 17 amino acids.

This rearrangement joins TRBV5-8 to TRBJ2-6; D is undetermined. The CDR3 totals 19 residues. V lost 7 bases to trimming and J lost 0 bases, with 23 bases between them. Germline CDR1 SGHTS, CDR2 YDEGEE. CDR3 loop: CASPKIPLGRHSGANVLTF. CDR3 nucleotides: TGTGCCAGCCCCAAGATTCCATTGGGCAGGCACTCTGGGGCCAACGTCCTGACTTTC. Based on the CDR3 plus reference TRBV5-8 and TRBJ2-6, the full variable domain is EAGVTQSPTHLIKTRGQQATLRCSPISGHTSVYWYQQALGLGLQFLLWYDEGEERNRGNFPPRFSGRQFPNYSSELNVNALELEDSALYLCASPKIPLGRHSGANVLTFGAGSRLTVL.

This chain uses TRBV13 with TRBJ1-3; 7 nucleotides match TRBD1. The J segment lost 0 bases and the V segment lost 5 bases, leaving 10 bases of the junction unmatched. Germline V gives CDR1 PRHDT, CDR2 FYEKMQ (reference sequence). The CDR3 contains 17 residues. This chain's CDR3 is CASSRPTGPSSGNTIYF. The CDR3, as DNA: TGTGCCAGCAGCAGACCGACAGGGCCGAGCTCTGGAAACACCATATATTTT.

V gene TRBV7-2 combines with J gene TRBJ2-2; D uncertain. V was clipped by 5 bases and J by 8 bases, with 9 bases between them. In germline, CDR1 is SGHTA, CDR2 FQGNSA. The CDR3 has 12 residues. The DNA of the CDR3 is TGTGCCAGCAGCCTATACGGGGGGGAGCTGTTTTTT. This translates into CASSLYGGELFF.

This clone was found a few times. The chain carries TRBV18 and TRBJ2-1, with D possibly matching TRBD1 (5 bases). This CDR3 region has 13 residues. Germline V gene data show CDR1 as KGHSH and CDR2 as LQKENI. Trimming removed 4 bases from V and 10 bases from J, with 14 bases in between. The CDR3 sequence: CASSLSDTREQFF. DNA of the CDR3: TGTGCCAGCTCACTGTCGGACACCCGGGAGCAGTTCTTC.

This rearrangement joins TRBV4-1 to TRBJ2-5; 11 positions agree with TRBD2. The V and J ends lost 1 base and 3 bases, in that order; junction bases with no gene match: 1. Germline loops: CDR1 MGHRA, CDR2 YSYEKL. This CDR3 comprises 15 residues. CDR3 sequence (DNA): TGCGCCAGCAGCCAAGGACTAGCGGGAAAAGAGACCCAGTACTTC. Translated: CASSQGLAGKETQYF.

The CDR3 protein is CASSPAGTGHNEQFF. CDR3 coding DNA: TGCGCCAGCAGCCCGGCCGGGACAGGGCACAATGAGCAGTTCTTC. This sequence joins TRBV5-1 and TRBJ2-1; 9 bases fit TRBD1. Germline assignment: CDR1 SGHRS and CDR2 YFSETQ. There are 15 residues in the CDR3. Trimming at V came to 4 bases and at J to 5 bases, leaving 7 bases not matched to a gene.

The rearrangement uses TRBV21-1 and TRBJ2-3; the table assigns TRBD2, which was not confirmed against the DNA. TRBV21-1 is labeled a pseudogene. The CDR3 is 16 residues long. CDR3 residues: CASSKDKGEGTDTQYF. DNA for the CDR3: TGTGCCAGCAGCAAAGACAAGGGAGAGGGCACAGATACGCAGTATTTT.

This CDR3 reads CASSLGGARLNTEAFF. The DNA of the CDR3 is TGTGCCAGCAGTTTAGGAGGGGCCCGCCTAAACACTGAAGCTTTCTTT. The chain has TRBV28 and TRBJ1-1; D might be TRBD1 (5 bases). V gave up 2 bases and J gave up 2 bases, with 15 bases separating them. The CDR3 length is 16 residues. The germline V gene has CDR1 MDHEN and CDR2 SYDVKM. Full variable domain (outside the CDR3, taken from reference TRBV28 and TRBJ1-1): DVKVTQSSRYLVKRTGEKVFLECVQDMDHENMFWYRQDPGLGLRLIYFSYDVKMKEKGDIPEGYSVSREKKERFSLILESASTNQTSMYLCASSLGGARLNTEAFFGQGTRLTVV.

The chain couples TRBV6-5 to TRBJ1-3, with 7 bases that match TRBD1. The V gene end was trimmed by 6 bases and the J gene end by 0 bases; junction bases not matched to a gene: 5. CDR1 and CDR2 (germline): MNHEY, SVGAGI. The CDR3 is 15 residues long. The CDR3 loop reads CASRRTGDSGNTIYF. CDR3 bases: TGTGCCAGCAGGCGTACAGGGGACTCTGGAAACACCATATATTTT.

J is TRBJ2-7 and V is TRBV28; D unresolved. V was clipped by 0 bases and J by 0 bases, with 15 bases between them. This CDR3 region has 17 residues. The V gene's germline CDR1 is MDHEN and CDR2 SYDVKM. The CDR3 coding sequence is TGTGCCAGCAGTTTATGGTACCCGACATCCAGCTCCTACGAGCAGTACTTC. Translated: CASSLWYPTSSSYEQYF.

The CDR3 reads CASSRSGLGNSPLHF. The CDR3, as DNA: TGTGCCAGCAGCCGGTCAGGGTTGGGGAATTCACCCCTCCACTTT. The rearrangement links TRBV7-2 to TRBJ1-6; a weak D match, TRBD1 (5 bases). Trimming pared 5 bases from V and 7 bases from J, leaving 15 bases between. Germline-derived CDR1 and CDR2 are SGHTA and FQGNSA. The CDR3 runs to 15 residues.

This sequence joins TRBV18 and TRBJ1-2, with D uncertain. This CDR3 comprises 12 residues. The V gene's germline CDR1 is KGHSH and CDR2 LQKENI. V lost 2 bases and J lost 7, with 8 bases in between. CDR3 protein: CASSPEVFGYTF. The CDR3 coding sequence is TGTGCCAGCTCACCAGAGGTATTTGGCTACACCTTC.

This chain uses TRBV6-1 with TRBJ2-1, with D possibly TRBD2 on 5 matching bases. Trimming shortened V by 0 bases and J by 13 bases, and 13 bases separated the two germline ends. The germline CDR1 and CDR2 sequences are MNHNS and SASEGT. CDR3 size: 13 residues. CDR3: CASSEAPGSYQFF. CDR3 in DNA: TGTGCCAGCAGTGAAGCGCCGGGGTCTTATCAGTTCTTC.